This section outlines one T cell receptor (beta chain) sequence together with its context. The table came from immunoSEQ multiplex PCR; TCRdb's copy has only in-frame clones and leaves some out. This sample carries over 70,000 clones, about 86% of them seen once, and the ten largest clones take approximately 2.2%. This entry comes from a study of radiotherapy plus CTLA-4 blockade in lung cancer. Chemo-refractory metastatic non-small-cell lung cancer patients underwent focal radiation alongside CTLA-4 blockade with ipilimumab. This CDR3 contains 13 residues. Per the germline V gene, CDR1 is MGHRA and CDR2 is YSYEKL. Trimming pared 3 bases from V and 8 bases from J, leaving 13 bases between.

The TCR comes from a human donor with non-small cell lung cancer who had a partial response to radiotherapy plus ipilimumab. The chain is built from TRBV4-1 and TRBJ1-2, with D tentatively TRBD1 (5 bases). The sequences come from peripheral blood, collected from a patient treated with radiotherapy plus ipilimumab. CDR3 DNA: TGCGCCAGCAGCCACCGGACGGGACTCGGCTACACCTTC. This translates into CASSHRTGLGYTF.